The 17 T cell receptor beta chains below were found in one sample sequenced in a study of shared clonotypes between healthy human individuals. Libraries were prepared by immunoSEQ multiplex PCR; TCRdb keeps only in-frame clonotypes and omits some of them. The table has more than 2,000,000 clones, 90% to 95% seen once. Input material: naive CD4+ T cells from PBMCs. Subset meaning: CD45RA+ positively selected. The source of these receptors is a man younger than 35 in good health. Some clones in this sample may be carry-over from other donors' samples.

This clone was counted a single time. This rearrangement joins TRBV7-9 to TRBJ2-7; TRBD2 is a possible D gene (5 bases). V was clipped by 3 bases and J by 7 bases, with 13 bases between them. In germline, CDR1 is SEHNR, CDR2 FQNEAQ (reference sequence). The CDR3 sequence is 13 residues long. The CDR3 protein is CASSLGSRDEQYF. The CDR3 nucleotides are TGTGCCAGCAGCTTGGGTTCGAGGGATGAGCAGTACTTC.

J is TRBJ2-2 and V is TRBV18; D remains ambiguous. The CDR3 covers 14 residues. Trimming stripped 0 bases from V and 6 bases from J, with 8 bases between. Germline loops: CDR1 KGHSH, CDR2 LQKENI. DNA for the CDR3: TGTGCCAGCTCACCACCGTCGGTCGCCGGGGAGCTGTTTTTT. Translation gives CASSPPSVAGELFF. The complete variable domain, with remaining parts taken from reference TRBV18 and TRBJ2-2, reads NAGVMQNPRHLVRRRGQEARLRCSPMKGHSHVYWYRQLPEEGLKFMVYLQKENIIDESGMPKERFSAEFPKEGPSILRIQQVVRGDSAAYFCASSPPSVAGELFFGEGSRLTVL.

The chain is built from TRBV7-3 and TRBJ2-1; maybe TRBD2 (5 bases). V was clipped by 1 base and J by 0 bases, with 7 bases between them. Germline CDR1 SGHTA, CDR2 FQGTGA. The CDR3 is made up of 15 amino acids. DNA of the CDR3: TGTGCCAGCAGCTTAATAGGGAGCTCCTACAATGAGCAGTTCTTC. It is translated as CASSLIGSSYNEQFF.

This clone has just a few counts. J is TRBJ1-4 and V is TRBV7-6, with D possibly matching TRBD1 (5 bases). The CDR3 totals 15 residues. Trimming stripped 5 bases from V and 11 bases from J, with 21 bases between. CDR1 and CDR2 from the germline V gene are SGHVS and FNYEAQ. CDR3 residues: CASSPLGEGPAKLFF. In DNA, the CDR3 is TGTGCCAGCAGCCCTCTCGGGGAGGGGCCGGCGAAACTGTTTTTT.

V gene TRBV2 combines with J gene TRBJ1-2; D is unresolved. CDR1 and CDR2 (germline): SNHLY, FYNNEI. V was clipped by 5 bases and J by 4 bases, with 8 bases between them. This CDR3 comprises 12 residues. Here the CDR3 reads CASSPAGYGYTF. In DNA, the CDR3 is TGTGCCAGCAGTCCGGCGGGCTATGGCTACACCTTC.

The rearrangement uses TRBV28 and TRBJ1-1, with D possibly matching TRBD1 (5 bases). This CDR3 has 16 amino acids. The V and J ends lost 3 bases and 2 bases respectively, with 16 bases between them. From germline, CDR1 is MDHEN and CDR2 SYDVKM. The CDR3 DNA sequence: TGTGCCAGCAGTTTGTTGGCCGTCCGGGGCAACACTGAAGCTTTCTTT. Amino acids: CASSLLAVRGNTEAFF.

The chain uses TRBV29-1 and TRBJ2-5; D is uncertain. Trimming pared 5 bases from V and 1 base from J, leaving 8 bases between. CDR3 length: 12 amino acids. Per germline, CDR1 SQVTM and CDR2 ANQGSEA. The CDR3 here is CSVLGVQETQYF. DNA of the CDR3: TGCAGCGTTTTAGGAGTCCAAGAGACCCAGTACTTC.

The chain combines TRBV14 with TRBJ1-1; no reliable D call. Germline loops: CDR1 SGHDN, CDR2 FVKESK. The V and J ends lost 0 bases and 4 bases respectively, with 6 bases between them. The CDR3 has 13 residues. The CDR3 coding sequence is TGTGCCAGCAGCCAAGACTGGGGCACTGAAGCTTTCTTT. Amino acids: CASSQDWGTEAFF.

This chain joins TRBV5-1 and TRBJ1-4, with D unclear. V was cut by 4 bases and J by 5 bases, with 12 bases left in between. Germline assignment: CDR1 SGHRS and CDR2 YFSETQ. The CDR3 is 14 amino acids. CDR3 sequence (DNA): TGCGCCAGCAGCCATAACGGGGTAAATGAAAAACTGTTTTTT. Protein: CASSHNGVNEKLFF.

The chain has TRBV5-1 and TRBJ2-6; 8 nucleotides agree with TRBD1. Germline-derived CDR1 and CDR2 are SGHRS and YFSETQ. J lost 2 bases, V lost 0 bases, and 4 bases had no gene match. CDR3 length: 17 amino acids. CDR3 sequence reads: CASSLARGHAGANVLTF. CDR3 nucleotides: TGCGCCAGCAGCTTGGCCAGGGGGCACGCTGGGGCCAACGTCCTGACTTTC.

The rearrangement joins TRBV9 to TRBJ2-7; 7 bases map to TRBD1. Looked up from germline, CDR1 is SGDLS and CDR2 is YYNGEE. The junction had 5 bases not matched to a gene; V was cut back by 3 bases and J by 5 bases. This CDR3 has 13 residues. CDR3 residues: CASSGDSWDEQYF. The CDR3 nucleotides read TGTGCCAGCAGCGGGGACAGTTGGGACGAGCAGTACTTC.

The rearrangement joins TRBV4-2 to TRBJ2-7, with 7 bases aligning to TRBD2. This CDR3 contains 14 residues. The V gene's germline CDR1 is LGHNA and CDR2 YNFKEQ. With V trimmed by 4 bases and J by 6 bases, 9 bases remained unmatched. CDR3 in amino acids: CASSPRPREGEQYF. Here the CDR3 DNA reads TGTGCCAGCAGCCCCCGACCTAGGGAGGGCGAGCAGTACTTC.

The chain employs TRBV5-1 and TRBJ1-6, with a tentative D call TRBD1 (5 bases). The CDR3 runs to 13 residues. Trimming removed 4 bases at V and 13 bases at J, with 15 bases between. Germline V gene data show CDR1 as SGHRS and CDR2 as YFSETQ. This CDR3 is CASSLPGESPLHF. The CDR3 nucleotides are TGCGCCAGCAGCCTGCCGGGGGAAAGTCCCCTCCACTTT.

This chain links TRBV5-1 with TRBJ2-5, with 9 bases that match TRBD2. The CDR3 is made up of 16 amino acids. V lost 6 bases and J lost 3; bases outside the gene matches: 12. Looked up from germline, CDR1 is SGHRS and CDR2 is YFSETQ. CDR3 DNA: TGCGCCAGCACCCCGCCTTCAGGCGGGAGGGAAGAGACCCAGTACTTC. Encoded protein: CASTPPSGGREETQYF.

The CDR3 DNA is TGTGCCAGCAGTTACTACAGGGTTGGCGGGAGTATCATTGGCACCGGGGAGCTGTTTTTT. Protein sequence: CASSYYRVGGSIIGTGELFF. The V call is TRBV28, the J call TRBJ2-2; perhaps TRBD2 as D (7 bases). Trimming removed 4 bases at V and 4 bases at J, with 28 bases between. The CDR3 covers 20 residues. The germline gives CDR1 MDHEN, CDR2 SYDVKM.

This clone was detected only once. The chain employs TRBV7-3 and TRBJ2-3; D is possibly TRBD2 (6 bases). Germline V gene lookup returns CDR1 SGHTA and CDR2 FQGTGA. The V end was cut by 5 bases, the J end by 5 bases, with 23 bases between. The CDR3 loop spans 17 amino acids. The CDR3 protein is CASSLDPEEGLLDTQYF. The CDR3 DNA is TGTGCCAGCAGCCTAGATCCCGAGGAGGGTTTGTTAGATACGCAGTATTTT.

The chain couples TRBV5-4 to TRBJ2-5, with 10 bases aligning to TRBD2. This CDR3 is 20 amino acids long. Germline V lookup: CDR1 SGHNT, CDR2 YYREEE (reference sequence). Trimming took 5 bases from V and 5 from J; bases not matched to a gene: 24. The CDR3 is CASRGGTARTSGGGRETQYF. The CDR3 nucleotides read TGTGCCAGCAGGGGTGGGACCGCCAGGACTAGCGGTGGAGGTCGGGAGACCCAGTACTTC.